This T cell receptor (beta chain) derives from a study of PD-1 blockade in classical Hodgkin lymphoma. The CDR3 length is 16 residues. Germline values: CDR1 LGHNT, CDR2 FRNRAP. V was shortened by 0 bases and J by 3 bases, with 14 bases between the two germline ends. Profiled with immunoSEQ multiplex PCR; TCRdb holds only in-frame clones, not every one. The repertoire consists of 90,000 to 130,000 clones, with around 89% occurring once and the leading ten covering less than 20%. Relapse was seen in all patients after autologous stem cell transplantation, and brentuximab vedotin exposure was variable. Sample: peripheral blood mononuclear cells (PBMCs), taken before the second cycle of nivolumab. The V call is TRBV12-5, the J call TRBJ2-5, with D possibly matching TRBD1 (5 bases). This receptor was taken from a human donor with classical Hodgkin lymphoma. The CDR3 DNA reads as TGTGCTAGTGGTTTGGTAGGGCAGGGCCCTAAAGAGACCCAGTACTTC. It is translated as CASGLVGQGPKETQYF.